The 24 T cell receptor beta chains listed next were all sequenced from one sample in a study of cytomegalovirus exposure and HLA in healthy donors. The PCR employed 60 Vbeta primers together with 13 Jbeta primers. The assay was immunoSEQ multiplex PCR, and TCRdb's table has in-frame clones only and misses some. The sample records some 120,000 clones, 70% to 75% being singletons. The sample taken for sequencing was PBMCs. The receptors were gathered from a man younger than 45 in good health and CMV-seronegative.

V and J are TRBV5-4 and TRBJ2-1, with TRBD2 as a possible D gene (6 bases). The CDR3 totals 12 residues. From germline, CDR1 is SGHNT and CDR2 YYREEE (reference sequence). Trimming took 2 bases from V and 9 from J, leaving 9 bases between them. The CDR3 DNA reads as TGTGCCAGCAGCTTTGTGGGAGGTGAGCAGTTCTTC. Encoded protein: CASSFVGGEQFF.

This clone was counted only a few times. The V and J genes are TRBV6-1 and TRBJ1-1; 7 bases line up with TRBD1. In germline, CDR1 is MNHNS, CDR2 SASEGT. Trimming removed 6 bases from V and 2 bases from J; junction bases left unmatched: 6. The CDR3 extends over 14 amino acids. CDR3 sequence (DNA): TGTGCCAGCAGGCGGGACAGCCGAAACACTGAAGCTTTCTTT. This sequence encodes CASRRDSRNTEAFF.

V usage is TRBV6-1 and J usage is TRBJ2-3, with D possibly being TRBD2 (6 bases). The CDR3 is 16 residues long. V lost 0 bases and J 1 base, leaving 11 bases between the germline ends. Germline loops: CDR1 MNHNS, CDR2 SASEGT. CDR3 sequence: CASSEARGLRTDTQYF. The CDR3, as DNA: TGTGCCAGCAGTGAAGCACGGGGGTTGCGCACAGATACGCAGTATTTT.

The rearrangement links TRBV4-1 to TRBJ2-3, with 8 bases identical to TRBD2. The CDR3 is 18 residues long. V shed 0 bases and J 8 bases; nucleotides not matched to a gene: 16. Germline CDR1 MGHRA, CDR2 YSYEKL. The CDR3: CASSQDLGLAYASGTQYF. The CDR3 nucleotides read TGCGCCAGCAGCCAAGATCTCGGACTAGCATATGCTTCGGGTACGCAGTATTTT.

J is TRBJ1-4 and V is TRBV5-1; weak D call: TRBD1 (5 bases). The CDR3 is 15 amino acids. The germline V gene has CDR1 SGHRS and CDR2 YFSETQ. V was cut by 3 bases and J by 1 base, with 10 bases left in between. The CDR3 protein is CASSYFQGTNEKLFF. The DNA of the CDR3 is TGCGCCAGCAGCTACTTCCAGGGAACTAATGAAAAACTGTTTTTT.

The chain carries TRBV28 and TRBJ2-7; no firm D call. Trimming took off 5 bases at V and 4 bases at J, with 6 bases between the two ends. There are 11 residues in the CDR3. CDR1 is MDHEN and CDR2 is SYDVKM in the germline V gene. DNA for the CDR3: TGTGCCAGCAGTATCCATTACGAGCAGTACTTC. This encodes CASSIHYEQYF.

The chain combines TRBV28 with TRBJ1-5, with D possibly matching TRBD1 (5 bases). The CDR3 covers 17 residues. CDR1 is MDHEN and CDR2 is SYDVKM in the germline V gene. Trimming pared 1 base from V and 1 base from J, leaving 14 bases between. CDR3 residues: CASSLSHDSYSNQPQHF. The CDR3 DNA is TGTGCCAGCAGTTTATCCCACGACAGTTACAGCAATCAGCCCCAGCATTTT. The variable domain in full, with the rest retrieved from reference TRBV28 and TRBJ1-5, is DVKVTQSSRYLVKRTGEKVFLECVQDMDHENMFWYRQDPGLGLRLIYFSYDVKMKEKGDIPEGYSVSREKKERFSLILESASTNQTSMYLCASSLSHDSYSNQPQHFGDGTRLSIL.

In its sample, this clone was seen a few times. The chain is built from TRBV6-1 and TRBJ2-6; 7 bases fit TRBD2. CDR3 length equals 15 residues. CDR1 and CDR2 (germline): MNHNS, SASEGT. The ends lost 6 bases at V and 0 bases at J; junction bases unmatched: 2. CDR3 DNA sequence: TGTGCCAGCAGGGGGGGGAACTCTGGGGCCAACGTCCTGACTTTC. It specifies CASRGGNSGANVLTF.

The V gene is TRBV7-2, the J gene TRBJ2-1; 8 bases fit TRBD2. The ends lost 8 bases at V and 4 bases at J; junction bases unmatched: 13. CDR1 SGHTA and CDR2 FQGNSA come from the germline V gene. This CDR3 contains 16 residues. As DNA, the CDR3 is TGTGCCAGCGGCGGGGGGCCCAATAGCGGGTACAATGAGCAGTTCTTC. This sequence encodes CASGGGPNSGYNEQFF.

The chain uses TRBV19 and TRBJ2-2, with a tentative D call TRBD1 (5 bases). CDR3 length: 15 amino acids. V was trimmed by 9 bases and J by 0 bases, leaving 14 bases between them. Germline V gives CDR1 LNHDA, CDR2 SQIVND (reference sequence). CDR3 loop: CASRQGAANTGELFF. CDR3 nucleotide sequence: TGTGCCAGCAGGCAGGGTGCCGCGAACACCGGGGAGCTGTTTTTT.

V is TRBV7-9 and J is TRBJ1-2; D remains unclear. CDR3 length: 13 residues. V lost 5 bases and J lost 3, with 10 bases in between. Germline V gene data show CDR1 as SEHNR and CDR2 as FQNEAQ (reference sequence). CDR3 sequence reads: CASSLAVYYGYTF. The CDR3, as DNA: TGTGCCAGCAGCCTCGCGGTCTACTATGGCTACACCTTC.

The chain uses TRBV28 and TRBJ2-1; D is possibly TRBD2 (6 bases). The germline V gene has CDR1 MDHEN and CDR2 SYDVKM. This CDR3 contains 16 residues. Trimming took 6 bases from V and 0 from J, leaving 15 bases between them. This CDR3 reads CASSPGGSSSYNEQFF. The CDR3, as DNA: TGTGCCAGCAGCCCAGGAGGGTCCAGCTCCTACAATGAGCAGTTCTTC.

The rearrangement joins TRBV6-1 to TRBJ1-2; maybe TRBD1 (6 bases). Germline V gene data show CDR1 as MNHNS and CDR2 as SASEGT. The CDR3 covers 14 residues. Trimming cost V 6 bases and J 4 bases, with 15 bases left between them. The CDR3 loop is CASRTGSVTYGYTF. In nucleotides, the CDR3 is TGTGCCAGCAGAACAGGGTCGGTCACCTATGGCTACACCTTC.

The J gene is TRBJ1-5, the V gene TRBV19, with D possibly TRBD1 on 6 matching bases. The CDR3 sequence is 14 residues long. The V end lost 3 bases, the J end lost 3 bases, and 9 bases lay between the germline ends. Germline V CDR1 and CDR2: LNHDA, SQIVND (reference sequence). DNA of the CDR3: TGTGCCAGTAGTATTCGGACAGACAATCAGCCCCAGCATTTT. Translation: CASSIRTDNQPQHF.

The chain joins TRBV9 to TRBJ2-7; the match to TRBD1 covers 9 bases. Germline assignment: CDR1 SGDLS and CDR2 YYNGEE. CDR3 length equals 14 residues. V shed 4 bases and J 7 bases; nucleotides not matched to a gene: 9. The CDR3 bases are TGTGCCAGCAGCTTAGGACAGGGGCCATGGGAGCAGTACTTC. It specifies CASSLGQGPWEQYF.

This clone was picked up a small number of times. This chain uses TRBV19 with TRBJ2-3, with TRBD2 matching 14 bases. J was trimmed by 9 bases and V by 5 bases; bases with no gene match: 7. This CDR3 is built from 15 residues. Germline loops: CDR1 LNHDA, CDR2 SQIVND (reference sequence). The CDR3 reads CASSPTGLAGDTQYF. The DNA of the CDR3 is TGTGCCAGTAGTCCTACGGGACTAGCGGGAGACACGCAGTATTTT.

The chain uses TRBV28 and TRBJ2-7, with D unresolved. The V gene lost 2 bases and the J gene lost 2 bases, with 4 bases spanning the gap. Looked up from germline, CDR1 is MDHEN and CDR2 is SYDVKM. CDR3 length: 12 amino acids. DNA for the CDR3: TGTGCCAGCAGTTTACTAGCCTACGAGCAGTACTTC. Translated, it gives CASSLLAYEQYF.

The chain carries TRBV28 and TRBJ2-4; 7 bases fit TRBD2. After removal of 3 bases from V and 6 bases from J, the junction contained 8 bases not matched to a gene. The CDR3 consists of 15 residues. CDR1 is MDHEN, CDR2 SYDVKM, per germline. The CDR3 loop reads CASSFGGGEINIQYF. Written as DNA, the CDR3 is TGTGCCAGCAGTTTTGGCGGGGGAGAAATAAACATTCAGTACTTC.

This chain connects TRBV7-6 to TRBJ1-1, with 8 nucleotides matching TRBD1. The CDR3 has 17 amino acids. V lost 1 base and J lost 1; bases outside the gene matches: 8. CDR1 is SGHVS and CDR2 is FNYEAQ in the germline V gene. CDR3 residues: CASSLVPRDRRNTEAFF. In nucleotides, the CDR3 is TGTGCCAGCAGCTTAGTTCCCCGGGACAGGAGGAACACTGAAGCTTTCTTT.

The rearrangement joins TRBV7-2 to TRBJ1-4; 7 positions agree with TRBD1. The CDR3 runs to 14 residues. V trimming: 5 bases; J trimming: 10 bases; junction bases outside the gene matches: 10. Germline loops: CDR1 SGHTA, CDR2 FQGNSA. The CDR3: CASSIGQAPGKLFF. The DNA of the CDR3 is TGTGCCAGCAGCATCGGACAGGCCCCCGGAAAACTGTTTTTT.

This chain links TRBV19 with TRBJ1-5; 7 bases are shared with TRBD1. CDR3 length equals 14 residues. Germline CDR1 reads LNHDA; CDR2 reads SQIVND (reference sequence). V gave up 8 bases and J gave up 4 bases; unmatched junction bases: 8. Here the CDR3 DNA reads TGTGCCAGTGGACCCTGGGACAGAAATCAGCCCCAGCATTTT. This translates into CASGPWDRNQPQHF.

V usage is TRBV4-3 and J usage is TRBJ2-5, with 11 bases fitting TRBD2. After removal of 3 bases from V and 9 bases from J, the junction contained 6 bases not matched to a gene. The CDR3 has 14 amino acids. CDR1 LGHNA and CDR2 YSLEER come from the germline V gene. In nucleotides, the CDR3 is TGCGCCAGCAGCCATGAAGATAGCGGGGGGGCCCAGTACTTC. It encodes CASSHEDSGGAQYF.

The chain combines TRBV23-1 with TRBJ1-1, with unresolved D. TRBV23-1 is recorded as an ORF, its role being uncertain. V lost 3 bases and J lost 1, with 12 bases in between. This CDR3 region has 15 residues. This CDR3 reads CASSQPKSGNTEAFF. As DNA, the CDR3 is TGCGCCAGCAGTCAGCCAAAATCGGGGAACACTGAAGCTTTCTTT.

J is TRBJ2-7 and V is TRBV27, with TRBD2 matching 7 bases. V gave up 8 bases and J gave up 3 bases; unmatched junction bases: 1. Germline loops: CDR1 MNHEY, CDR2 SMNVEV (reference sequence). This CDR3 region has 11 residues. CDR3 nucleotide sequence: TGTGCCAGCGGGGGGGGCTACGAGCAGTACTTC. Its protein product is CASGGGYEQYF.